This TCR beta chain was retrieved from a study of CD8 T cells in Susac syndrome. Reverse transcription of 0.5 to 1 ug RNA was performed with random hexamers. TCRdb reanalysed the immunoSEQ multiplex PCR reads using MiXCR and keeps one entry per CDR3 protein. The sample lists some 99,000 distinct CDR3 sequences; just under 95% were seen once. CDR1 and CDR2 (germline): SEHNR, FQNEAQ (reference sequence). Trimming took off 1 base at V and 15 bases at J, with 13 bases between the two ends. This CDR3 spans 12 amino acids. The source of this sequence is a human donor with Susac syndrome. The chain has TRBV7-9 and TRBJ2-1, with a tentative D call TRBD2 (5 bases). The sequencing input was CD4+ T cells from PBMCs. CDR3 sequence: CASSLETRDLFF. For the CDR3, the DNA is TGTGCCAGCAGCTTAGAAACCCGGGATCTGTTCTTC.